The present TCR beta chain was sequenced within a study of graft-versus-host responses after intestinal transplantation. The CDR3 has 13 residues. Trimming removed 3 bases at V and 0 bases at J, with 8 bases between. Per the germline V gene, CDR1 is SQVTM and CDR2 is ANQGSEA. Sequencing used immunoSEQ multiplex PCR; TCRdb keeps in-frame clones, though not all of them. The sample lists under 100,000 clones; more than 80% were seen once. This clonotype originated in a human patient who received an intestinal transplant, so some T cells may come from the graft donor. The chain uses TRBV29-1 and TRBJ1-1; D unresolved. Sample: PBMCs, taken around 450 days after intestinal transplant. The CDR3 loop reads CSVERQVNTEAFF. CDR3 in DNA: TGCAGCGTTGAGAGGCAGGTGAACACTGAAGCTTTCTTT.